This TCR beta chain was captured by sequencing in a study of shared clonotypes between healthy human individuals. CDR1 is MNHEY, CDR2 SMNVEV, per germline (reference sequence). The trim removed 9 bases at V and 5 bases at J, leaving 10 bases unmatched. The CDR3 runs to 15 residues. Naivety among CD8 cells was defined by CD45RO negativity and positive CCR7 selection, thereby excluding terminally differentiated effector memory CD45RA+ cells. Some clones are missing from TCRdb's copy, which holds only in-frame ones; the method was immunoSEQ multiplex PCR. In the table there are about 2 million clones, approximately 95% of which are singletons.

Sequences were obtained from naive CD8+ T cells sorted from blood. This rearrangement joins TRBV27 to TRBJ1-1; 12 positions agree with TRBD1. This clonotype was obtained from a man aged 18-30 years in good health. CDR3 coding DNA: TGTGCCAGTAAGCCGGGACAGGGGGCCGGTACTGAAGCTTTCTTT. It specifies CASKPGQGAGTEAFF.